This T cell receptor beta chain came from a study of T cells in localized non-small cell lung cancer. Regarding the study as a whole: Uninvolved adjacent lung showed higher T cell clonality than tumor.

Turning to this clone: Its antigen is undetermined.

TCRdb's table, derived via immunoSEQ multiplex PCR, lists solely in-frame clones and lacks some. The data contain about 82,000 clones, around 80% of them singletons. CDR3 length: 11 residues. V was shortened by 0 bases and J by 7 bases, with 6 bases between the two germline ends. Germline CDR1 reads DFQATT; CDR2 reads SNEGSKA (reference sequence). This chain connects TRBV20-1 to TRBJ1-1; the D is unclear. This receptor was taken from a man aged 40-75 years with stage II squamous cell lung carcinoma. Sequencing used PBMCs, obtained before any cancer treatment. Here the CDR3 DNA reads TGCAGTGCTAGAGACCCGAATGAAGCTTTCTTT. Protein sequence: CSARDPNEAFF.